One sample yielded the 10 T cell receptor beta chains listed below, sequenced in a study of T and B cells in COVID-19 patients (dated by TCRdb to about 2020). Sequencing was carried out with an Illumina MiSeq. TRB rearrangements were amplified by multiplex PCR with BIOMED2 TRB-A/B primer pools. Using fastp at Q25 and MiXCR, TCRdb reprocessed the public reads and kept productive beta chains. Entries that share a CDR3 protein sequence are merged under the most common genes and DNA. Counted in this sample were approximately 14,000 distinct CDR3 sequences; around 28% of them appeared once. The ten biggest clones cover 7% of the sample. Genomic DNA extracted from blood was used in amounts of about 250-550 ng for amplification of TRB repertoires. Sequences were obtained from blood. These receptors were obtained from a human donor who had recovered from COVID-19.

By frequency in the sample, this clonotype is medium-sized (0.01 to 0.1%). The chain uses TRBV12-3 or TRBV12-4 and TRBJ2-5; D is tentatively TRBD1 or TRBD2 (5 bases each). The V and J ends lost 1 base and 4 bases respectively, with 7 bases between them. CDR3 length equals 13 residues. The CDR3 reads CASSLGGTETQYF. The CDR3 bases are TGTGCCAGCAGTTTAGGGGGGACAGAGACCCAGTACTTC.

This clonotype ranks as medium-sized. This chain links TRBV29-1 with TRBJ1-2; possible D gene TRBD1, 6 bases. The CDR3 totals 12 residues. V was trimmed by 7 bases and J by 7 bases, leaving 16 bases between them. CDR1 is SQVTM, CDR2 ANQGSEA, per germline. The CDR3 is CSAGSGAGGYTF. The CDR3 DNA follows: TGCAGCGCCGGGTCGGGGGCCGGTGGCTACACCTTC.

This clonotype was recorded a few times. The genes are TRBV7-6 and TRBJ2-7; 8 positions agree with TRBD1. Trimming at V came to 5 bases and at J to 6 bases, leaving 15 bases not matched to a gene. This CDR3 spans 16 amino acids. The germline V gene encodes CDR1 SGHVS and CDR2 FNYEAQ. CDR3 region: CASSLETTGEKSEQYF. The CDR3 nucleotides read TGTGCCAGCAGCCTAGAAACGACAGGGGAGAAATCCGAGCAGTACTTC.

This clonotype is judged medium-sized (0.01 to 0.1%). This chain links TRBV6-5 with TRBJ2-7; the match to TRBD1 covers 12 bases. The V and J ends lost 2 bases and 6 bases, in that order; junction bases with no gene match: 5. This CDR3 contains 15 residues. Germline CDR1 and CDR2: MNHEY and SVGAGI. The CDR3 DNA follows: TGTGCCAGCAGTTACGCCGGGACAGGGGGCTCCGAGCAGTACTTC. The encoded protein is CASSYAGTGGSEQYF.

The rearrangement joins TRBV14 to TRBJ2-3; no firm D call. The CDR3 length is 15 residues. V was clipped by 4 bases and J by 0 bases, with 11 bases between them. Germline values: CDR1 SGHDN, CDR2 FVKESK. The CDR3 bases are TGTGCCAGCAGCCTATACAGAGGAAGCACAGATACGCAGTATTTT. It specifies CASSLYRGSTDTQYF.

The sample holds a few counts of this clonotype. The V and J genes are TRBV6-6 and TRBJ1-2; 8 bases map to TRBD1. This CDR3 is built from 15 residues. V lost 5 bases and J lost 2; bases outside the gene matches: 7. Per the germline V gene, CDR1 is MNHNY and CDR2 is SVGAGI (reference sequence). The CDR3 here is CASSPRTGQNYGYTF. The CDR3 DNA follows: TGTGCCAGCAGTCCCCGGACAGGGCAAAACTATGGCTACACCTTC.

The chain recombines TRBV5-5 with TRBJ2-7, with D unresolved. CDR1 is SGHKS, CDR2 YYEKEE, per germline (reference sequence). The germline V and J ends were trimmed by 4 bases and 7 bases, with 12 bases remaining between them. The CDR3 is made up of 12 amino acids. CDR3 coding DNA: TGTGCCAGCAGCCCATCGGAGTGGGAGCAGTACTTC. Translation: CASSPSEWEQYF.

The chain links TRBV19 to TRBJ1-2; D gene ambiguous. The germline CDR1 and CDR2 sequences are LNHDA and SQIVND (reference sequence). V lost 1 base and J lost 4, with 10 bases in between. CDR3 size: 14 residues. The CDR3 coding sequence is TGTGCCAGTAGTATAGCACCGATCCGCTATGGCTACACCTTC. Its translation: CASSIAPIRYGYTF. The variable domain in full, with the rest retrieved from reference TRBV19 and TRBJ1-2, is DGGITQSPKYLFRKEGQNVTLSCEQNLNHDAMYWYRQDPGQGLRLIYYSQIVNDFQKGDIAEGYSVSREKKESFPLTVTSAQKNPTAFYLCASSIAPIRYGYTFGSGTRLTVV.

V gene TRBV5-1 combines with J gene TRBJ2-5, with a possible D match to TRBD1 (6 bases). CDR1 and CDR2 from the germline V gene are SGHRS and YFSETQ. The V and J ends lost 1 base and 5 bases respectively, with 12 bases between them. The CDR3 extends over 14 amino acids. CDR3 in amino acids: CASSLLTGLETQYF. CDR3 in DNA: TGCGCCAGCAGCTTGCTAACAGGGCTTGAGACCCAGTACTTC. Variable domain in full (rest from reference TRBV5-1 and TRBJ2-5): KAGVTQTPRYLIKTRGQQVTLSCSPISGHRSVSWYQQTPGQGLQFLFEYFSETQRNKGNFPGRFSGRQFSNSRSEMNVSTLELGDSALYLCASSLLTGLETQYFGPGTRLLVL.

The chain couples TRBV27 to TRBJ1-1; D gene unclear. Germline CDR1 and CDR2: MNHEY and SMNVEV (reference sequence). Trimming pared 5 bases from V and 6 bases from J, leaving 16 bases between. The CDR3 length is 14 residues. DNA for the CDR3: TGTGCCAGCAGTATCGGCCTCAAGATGGCTGAAGCTTTCTTT. Protein: CASSIGLKMAEAFF.